The rows below give T cell receptor beta chains drawn from one sample of a study of control samples from healthy donors and cancer patients. Assay used: immunoSEQ multiplex PCR; TCRdb lists only in-frame clones, some missing. The data contain tens of thousands of clones, 80% to 95% of them singletons. Input material: PBMCs. The receptor set was obtained from a man under 40 with colorectal cancer. CDR3s leave out the opening cysteine and the closing phenylalanine or tryptophan. Clone size appears in some rows only: once, few, many, or a class for an expanded clone.

j_call v_call clone_size cdr3_length cdr3_aa
TRBJ2-3 TRBV5-5 . 13 ASSISWGLTDTQY
TRBJ2-3 TRBV3-1/TRBV3-2 . 12 ASSQDNSTDTQY
TRBJ1-5 TRBV4-2 once 11 ASSQEFNQPQH
TRBJ2-1 TRBV5-1 . 14 ASSFTAGTGGNEQF
TRBJ2-1 TRBV14 . 12 ASSPRRGYNEGV
TRBJ1-1 TRBV19 . 12 ASTTDRLNTEAF
TRBJ2-7 TRBV6-5 once 12 ASQVGTGSYEQY
TRBJ2-3 TRBV2 . 12 ASRIQGGTDTQY
TRBJ1-3 TRBV19 . 12 ASSSGTGGNTIY
TRBJ2-5 TRBV5-4 . 13 ASSYRQGAQETQY
TRBJ2-7 TRBV7-2 . 11 ASTSGYSYEQY
TRBJ1-1 TRBV19 once 11 ASSIGPTTEAF
TRBJ2-1 TRBV19 . 12 ASSFSGGGDEQF
TRBJ1-2 TRBV6-5 . 13 ASSYSIGDYYGYT
TRBJ2-3 TRBV7-2 . 9 ASSSWDTQY
TRBJ1-6 TRBV20-1 . 12 SASRTGRNSPLH
TRBJ1-5 TRBV27 . 11 ASSLISNQPQH
TRBJ2-1 TRBV18 . 13 ASSPGQGRANEQF
TRBJ2-2 TRBV30 . 14 AWSVNTLARPGELF
TRBJ2-3 TRBV24-1 . 15 ATSDRTGGISADTQY
TRBJ2-2 TRBV19 . 11 ASSIDLVRELF
TRBJ1-4 TRBV2 . 14 ASSSGTGGINEKLF
TRBJ1-6 TRBV30 . 11 ACDTSGGTPLH
TRBJ2-3 TRBV10-3 . 15 AISARGSLTSTDTQY
TRBJ2-2 TRBV19 . 16 ASSLRDRGTILAGELF
TRBJ2-5 TRBV6-2/TRBV6-3 . 13 ASSRTGGTQETQY
TRBJ1-1 TRBV29-1 . 10 SAGDPNTEAF
TRBJ2-3 TRBV9 . 14 ASSVGSGGGADTQY
TRBJ1-2 TRBV7-8 . 12 ASSLRKSNYGYT
TRBJ2-7 TRBV4-3 . 13 ASSQVPGGFGEQY
TRBJ1-4 TRBV4-1 . 15 ASSQEASAGKREKLF
TRBJ2-1 TRBV5-1 . 12 ASSADSSYNEQF
TRBJ1-6 TRBV30 once 12 AWSPGTANSPLH
TRBJ1-1 TRBV7-8 . 12 ASSLWKQGTEAF
TRBJ2-2 TRBV5-4 . 11 ASSADVPGELF
TRBJ2-5 TRBV6-5 . 13 ASSTVSWAGETQY
TRBJ2-7 TRBV7-2 . 11 ASSPPGSYEQY
TRBJ1-3 TRBV11-2 . 13 ASSSLEGTGNTIY
TRBJ1-3 TRBV5-6 . 13 ASSLEGLAGNTIY
TRBJ1-2 TRBV6-5 . 12 ASSWSGPAGGYT
TRBJ2-3 TRBV30 . 16 AWSVGTSGGLGTDTQY
TRBJ1-2 TRBV25-1 . 13 ASSNPGTGLWGYT
TRBJ2-7 TRBV5-5 . 13 ASSLELGHSYEQY
TRBJ2-1 TRBV24-1 . 14 ATSDFTGGPYNEQF
TRBJ2-2 TRBV18 . 13 ASSPLQGNTGELF
TRBJ2-1 TRBV2 . 13 ASSPFWGQGNEQF
TRBJ1-1 TRBV5-1 . 13 ASSSSRGSNTEAF
TRBJ2-3 TRBV5-4 few 12 ASSLDRGLDTQY
TRBJ1-2 TRBV6-5 . 12 ASSLKNRAYGYT
TRBJ2-4 TRBV6-5 . 13 ASRTPGTGANIQY
TRBJ2-3 TRBV5-1 . 19 ASSLATGGFGGGHRTDTQY
TRBJ1-5 TRBV3-1/TRBV3-2 few 13 ASSQGPLGGQPQH
TRBJ1-6 TRBV4-3 . 11 ASSQDLNSPLH
TRBJ1-6 TRBV7-6 . 13 ASSRGSSYNSPLH
TRBJ1-6 TRBV4-3 . 14 ASSQVRGTYNSPLH
TRBJ1-1 TRBV30 . 11 AWRQTVNTEAF
TRBJ2-3 TRBV5-1 once 14 ASSLVGGLSTDTQY